These 5 T cell receptor beta chains were sequenced from one sample in a study of radiation and T cells in renal cell carcinoma. Treatment specified: treatment-naive control, cytoreductive nephrectomy. Clones were read by immunoSEQ multiplex PCR, and TCRdb kept only the in-frame ones, dropping some. The data contain around 17,000 clones, 58% of them seen just once; the ten biggest clones take up about 9.7%. Material: tumor tissue, obtained from a patient whose treatment was nephrectomy without radiotherapy. These TCRs come from a man between 35 and 55 years old with renal cell carcinoma.

The rearrangement joins TRBV5-6 to TRBJ2-3, with no clear D. V was pared by 4 bases and J by 0 bases, with 3 bases between. The CDR3 contains 12 residues. The germline V gene has CDR1 SGHDT and CDR2 YYEEEE. CDR3 sequence (DNA): TGTGCCAGCAGCCCGAGCACAGATACGCAGTATTTT. Translation gives CASSPSTDTQYF.

The rearrangement joins TRBV7-2 to TRBJ2-7, with D tentatively TRBD1 (6 bases). Germline-derived CDR1 and CDR2 are SGHTA and FQGNSA. CDR3 size: 15 residues. Trimming removed 4 bases at V and 2 bases at J, with 15 bases between. The CDR3 bases are TGTGCCAGCAGCTCCGCCGAGCAGGGGACCTACGAGCAGTACTTC. Translated, it gives CASSSAEQGTYEQYF.

The gene calls are TRBV29-1 and TRBJ1-1; perhaps TRBD1 as D (6 bases). The V end lost 6 bases, the J end lost 10 bases, and 21 bases lay between the germline ends. CDR3 length: 13 amino acids. CDR1 and CDR2 from the germline V gene are SQVTM and ANQGSEA. The CDR3 spells CSVKTRGNEGAFF. The CDR3 bases are TGCAGCGTGAAAACCAGGGGAAATGAGGGAGCTTTCTTT. Based on the CDR3 plus reference TRBV29-1 and TRBJ1-1, the full variable domain is SAVISQKPSRDICQRGTSLTIQCQVDSQVTMMFWYRQQPGQSLTLIATANQGSEATYESGFVIDKFPISRPNLTFSTLTVSNMSPEDSSIYLCSVKTRGNEGAFFGQGTRLTVV.

The chain has TRBV6-1 and TRBJ1-6; D is unclear. Germline lookup yields CDR1 MNHNS and CDR2 SASEGT. V was shortened by 6 bases and J by 7 bases, with 16 bases between the two germline ends. The CDR3 length is 15 residues. The CDR3 DNA is TGTGCCAGCAGCACCAACCCAGTTCTAAATTCACCCCTCCACTTT. This gives the protein CASSTNPVLNSPLHF.

The rearrangement uses TRBV5-1 and TRBJ2-1; D ambiguous. V lost 0 bases, J lost 7 bases, and 5 bases lay in between. There are 12 residues in the CDR3. The germline V gene has CDR1 SGHRS and CDR2 YFSETQ. The CDR3 DNA follows: TGCGCCAGCAGCTTGGGGGCGAATGAGCAGTTCTTC. It translates to CASSLGANEQFF.